In its sample, the clone carrying this TCR beta chain was seen many times. Its antigen is currently unknown. The V gene's germline CDR1 is ENHRY and CDR2 SYGVKD. The CDR3 is 14 residues long. V lost 6 bases and J lost 2, with 13 bases in between. These data belong to a study of regulatory T cells in long-lasting Graves disease. General study results and limits: The persistent group shared 2,500 to 3,000 public clonotypes, more than the approximately 1,000 shared by new patients.

Time point denoted: newly diagnosed GD, antithyroid drugs for less than 3 months. Extracted PBMC RNA gave rise to the TCR library. To make TCR beta libraries, researchers used iRepertoire HTBI primers and Arm-PCR of CDR3 regions. TCRdb reanalysed the multiplex PCR reads using MiXCR and keeps one entry per CDR3 protein. The sample includes 550,000 or so distinct CDR3 sequences, approximately 12% of them seen just once. These sequences were also reported in another study, on T cells in Graves' hyperthyroidism and ophthalmopathy.

The source is a woman younger than 45 with Graves disease. Source: peripheral blood mononuclear cells (PBMCs), taken at new diagnosis, from a patient treated with antithyroid drugs. The chain has TRBV10-3 and TRBJ1-1; possible D gene TRBD1, 5 bases. The CDR3 reads CAIRRQLSNTEAFF. The CDR3 DNA follows: TGTGCCATCAGGCGACAGCTATCTAACACTGAAGCTTTCTTT.